These 9 T cell receptor delta chains share one sample of origin, sequenced in a study of Vδ1+ human thymocytes. Findings and caveats of the study: Thymic TRG and TRD repertoires appeared highly polyclonal, with Gaussian CDR3 length distributions.

The antigens of these receptors remain unknown. The template was reverse-transcribed extracted RNA. Multiplex PCR used pooled V-gene forward primers and a constant-region reverse primer to amplify CDR3s. TCRdb re-analyzed the multiplex PCR reads via CATT. Altogether 20,000 to 25,000 delta-chain clones are present, roughly 8% being singletons, with the ten largest covering approximately 1%. Sequenced material: Vdelta1+ gamma-delta thymocytes from the thymus. The subset is: FACS-sorted CD3+ TCRalphabeta- TCRVdelta1+ TCRVdelta2- thymocytes. Receptors were obtained from a child younger than two who had congenital heart surgery.

J is TRDJ1 and V is TRDV1; unclear D gene. Germline CDR1 and CDR2: TSWWSYY and QGS. The CDR3 length is 14 residues. V lost 4 bases and J lost 7, with 16 bases in between. The CDR3 DNA reads TGTGCTCTTGGGGGCCTTTCAATCAAGGGTAAACTCATCTTT. Translated, it gives CALGGLSIKGKLIF.

This chain links TRDV1 with TRDJ1; 13 nucleotides agree with TRDD3. As TCRdb names no J gene, one was assigned here on the basis of a DNA match to germline. Germline V gene sequence: CDR1 TSWWSYY, CDR2 QGS. CDR3 length: 21 amino acids. V was clipped by 0 bases and J by 4 bases; unmatched bases: 17. The CDR3 region is CALGELSRPTGGYGRVDKLIF. In nucleotides, the CDR3 is TGTGCTCTTGGGGAACTTTCCCGACCTACTGGGGGATACGGGAGGGTCGATAAACTCATCTTT.

This sequence joins TRDV1 and TRDJ1, with 8 bases aligning to TRDD3. Per germline, CDR1 TSWWSYY and CDR2 QGS. The CDR3 has 21 amino acids. V lost 0 bases and J lost 0; bases outside the gene matches: 18. The DNA for the CDR3 is TGTGCTCTTGGGGAACTGCTGACTTGGGGGATTTTCGGACCGTACACCGATAAACTCATCTTT. Its translation: CALGELLTWGIFGPYTDKLIF.

The table lists this clone with a few counts. The V call is TRDV1, the J call TRDJ1; 9 bases match TRDD3. Germline lookup yields CDR1 TSWWSYY and CDR2 QGS. The J segment lost 1 base and the V segment lost 1 base, leaving 19 bases of the junction unmatched. The CDR3 is 21 amino acids. The CDR3 sequence is CALGEQPPFSGGSHSTDKLIF. DNA of the CDR3: TGTGCTCTTGGGGAACAACCCCCTTTTTCTGGGGGATCCCATTCCACCGATAAACTCATCTTT.

The chain carries TRDV1 and TRDJ1; the D gene is possibly TRDD2 (5 bases). V gave up 1 base and J gave up 0 bases, with 15 bases separating them. The germline V gene has CDR1 TSWWSYY and CDR2 QGS. The CDR3 has 17 amino acids. The CDR3 nucleotides read TGTGCTCTTGGGGAACCCTCCGGTCCTCCTAACACCGATAAACTCATCTTT. As protein: CALGEPSGPPNTDKLIF.

This chain joins TRDV1 and TRDJ1; 10 bases align to TRDD3. This CDR3 is 23 amino acids long. Losses at the gene ends were 1 base for V and 5 bases for J; bases not matched to a gene: 28. Per the germline V gene, CDR1 is TSWWSYY and CDR2 is QGS. CDR3 DNA: TGTGCTCTTGGGGAACGGAGAGCCGCCTTCCCTCCGTACTGGGGGATCCAATCGGATAAACTCATCTTT. Translation: CALGERRAAFPPYWGIQSDKLIF.

This clone was found a few times. The chain is built from TRAV29/DV5 and TRDJ1, with D perhaps matching TRDD3 (6 bases). Germline V lookup: CDR1 NSMFDY, CDR2 ISSIKDK. This CDR3 region has 20 residues. Trimming shortened V by 0 bases and J by 2 bases, and 29 bases separated the two germline ends. The CDR3 nucleotides are TGTGCAGCAAGCGACGGTCCTTACAACTGGGTCTTAAAGGAAACCGATAAACTCATCTTT. Residues: CAASDGPYNWVLKETDKLIF.

The rearrangement links TRDV1 to TRDJ1; D is possibly TRDD3 (6 bases). Trimming stripped 3 bases from V and 1 base from J, with 21 bases between. Germline V gene data show CDR1 as TSWWSYY and CDR2 as QGS. The CDR3 is made up of 18 amino acids. The CDR3 loop reads CALGDFPRGTGSTDKLIF. The CDR3 DNA follows: TGTGCTCTTGGGGACTTCCCACGGGGGACTGGGAGCACCGATAAACTCATCTTT.

V usage is TRDV1 and J usage is TRDJ1; 7 bases fit TRDD3. Looked up from germline, CDR1 is TSWWSYY and CDR2 is QGS. Trimming at V came to 4 bases and at J to 0 bases, leaving 17 bases not matched to a gene. The CDR3 is 19 amino acids. The CDR3 region is CALGAYDVRGGPHTDKLIF. In nucleotides, the CDR3 is TGTGCTCTTGGGGCCTACGACGTACGTGGGGGACCGCACACCGATAAACTCATCTTT.